This TCR beta chain was documented in a study of T cell responses to AZD1222 COVID-19 vaccine. V dropped 1 base and J dropped 4 bases, with 14 bases sitting between them. CDR1 is SGDLS, CDR2 YYNGEE, per germline. The CDR3 spans 15 residues. The repertoire was sequenced with immunoSEQ multiplex PCR; TCRdb's copy has only in-frame clones and lacks some. Here the sample spans fewer than 150,000 clones, approximately 94% being singletons. The sequencing used peripheral blood, collected 28 days after the second AZD1222 dose. This clonotype was sampled from an adult who received the AZD1222 COVID-19 vaccine. The J gene is TRBJ1-2, the V gene TRBV9; D is uncertain. The DNA of the CDR3 is TGTGCCAGCAGCGTACGGTCGCAGCAAATCTATGGCTACACCTTC. This sequence encodes CASSVRSQQIYGYTF.